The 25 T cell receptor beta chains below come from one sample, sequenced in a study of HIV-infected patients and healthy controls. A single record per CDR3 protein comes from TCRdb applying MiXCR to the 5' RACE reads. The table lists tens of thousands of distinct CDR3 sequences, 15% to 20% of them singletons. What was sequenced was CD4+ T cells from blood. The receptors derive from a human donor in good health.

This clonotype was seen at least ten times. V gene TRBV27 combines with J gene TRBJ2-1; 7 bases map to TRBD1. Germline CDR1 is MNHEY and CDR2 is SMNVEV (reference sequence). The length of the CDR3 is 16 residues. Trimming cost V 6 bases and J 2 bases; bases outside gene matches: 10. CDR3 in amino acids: CASSPGGQGAYNEQFF. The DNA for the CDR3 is TGTGCCAGCAGCCCAGGCGGGCAGGGGGCCTACAATGAGCAGTTCTTC.

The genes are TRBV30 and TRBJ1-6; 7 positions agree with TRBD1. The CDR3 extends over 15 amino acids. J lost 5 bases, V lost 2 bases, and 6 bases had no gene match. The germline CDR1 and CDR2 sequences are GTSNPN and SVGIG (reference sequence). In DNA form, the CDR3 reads TGTGCCTGGAGTATACAGGGGCGGGATAATTCACCCCTCCACTTT. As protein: CAWSIQGRDNSPLHF.

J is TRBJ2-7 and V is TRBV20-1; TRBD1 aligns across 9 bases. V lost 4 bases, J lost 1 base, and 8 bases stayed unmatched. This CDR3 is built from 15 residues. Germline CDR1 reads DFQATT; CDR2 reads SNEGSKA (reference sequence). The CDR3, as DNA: TGCAGTGCTAAACCCGGGACAGGGACGTCCTACGAGCAGTACTTC. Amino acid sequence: CSAKPGTGTSYEQYF.

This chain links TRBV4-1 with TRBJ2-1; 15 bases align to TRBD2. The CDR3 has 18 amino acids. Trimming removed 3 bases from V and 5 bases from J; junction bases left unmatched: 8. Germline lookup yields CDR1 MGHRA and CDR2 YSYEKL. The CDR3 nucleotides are TGCGCCAGCAGCCACGGGGGACTAGCGGGAGGCAGGGACAATGAGCAGTTCTTC. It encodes CASSHGGLAGGRDNEQFF.

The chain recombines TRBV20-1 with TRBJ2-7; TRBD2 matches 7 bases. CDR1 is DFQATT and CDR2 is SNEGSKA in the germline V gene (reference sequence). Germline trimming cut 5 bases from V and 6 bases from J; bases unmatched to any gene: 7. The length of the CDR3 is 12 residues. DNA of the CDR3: TGCAGTGCTCCGAGGCGGGAGAGCGAGCAGTACTTC. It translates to CSAPRRESEQYF.

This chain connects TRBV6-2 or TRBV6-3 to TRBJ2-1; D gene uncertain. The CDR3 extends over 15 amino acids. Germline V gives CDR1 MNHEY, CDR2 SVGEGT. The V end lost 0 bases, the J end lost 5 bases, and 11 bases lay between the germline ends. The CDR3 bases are TGTGCCAGCAGTTACTCGACTGGACCCAACAATGAGCAGTTCTTC. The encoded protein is CASSYSTGPNNEQFF.

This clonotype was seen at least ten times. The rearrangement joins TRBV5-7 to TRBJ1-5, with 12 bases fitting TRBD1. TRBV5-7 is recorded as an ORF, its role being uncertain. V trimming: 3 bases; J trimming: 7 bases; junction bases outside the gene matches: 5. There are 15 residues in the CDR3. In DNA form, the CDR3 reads TGTGCCAGCAGCTCCCGGGACAGGGGGCTACAGCCCCAGCATTTT. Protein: CASSSRDRGLQPQHF.

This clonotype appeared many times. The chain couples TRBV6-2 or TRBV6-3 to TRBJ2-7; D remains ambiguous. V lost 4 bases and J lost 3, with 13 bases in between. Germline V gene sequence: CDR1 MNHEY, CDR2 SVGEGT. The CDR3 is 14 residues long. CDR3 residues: CASSSVLDGYEQYF. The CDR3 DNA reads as TGTGCCAGCAGTTCCGTTCTGGACGGCTACGAGCAGTACTTC.

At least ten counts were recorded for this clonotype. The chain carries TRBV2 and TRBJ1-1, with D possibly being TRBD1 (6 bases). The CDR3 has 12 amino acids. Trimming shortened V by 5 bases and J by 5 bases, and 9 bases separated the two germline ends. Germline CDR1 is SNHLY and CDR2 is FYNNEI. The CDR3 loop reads CASSKRGTEAFF. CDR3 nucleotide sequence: TGTGCCAGCAGTAAGAGGGGGACTGAAGCTTTCTTT.

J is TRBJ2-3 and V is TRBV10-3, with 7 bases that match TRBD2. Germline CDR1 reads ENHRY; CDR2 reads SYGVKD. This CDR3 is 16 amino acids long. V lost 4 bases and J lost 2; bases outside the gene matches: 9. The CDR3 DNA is TGTGCCATCAGTGGATCGCTAGCGGAGAACACAGATACGCAGTATTTT. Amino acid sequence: CAISGSLAENTDTQYF.

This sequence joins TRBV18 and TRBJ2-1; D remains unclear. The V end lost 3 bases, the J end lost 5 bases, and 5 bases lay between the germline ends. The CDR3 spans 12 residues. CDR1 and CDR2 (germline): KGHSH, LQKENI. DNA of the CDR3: TGTGCCAGCTCACCTCCACACAATGAGCAGTTCTTC. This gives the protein CASSPPHNEQFF.

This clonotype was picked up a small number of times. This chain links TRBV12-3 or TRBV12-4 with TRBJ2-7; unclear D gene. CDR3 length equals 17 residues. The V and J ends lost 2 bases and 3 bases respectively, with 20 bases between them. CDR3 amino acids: CASSLIAGRGAIYEQYF. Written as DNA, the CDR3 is TGTGCCAGCAGTTTAATCGCCGGGCGCGGAGCCATCTACGAGCAGTACTTC.

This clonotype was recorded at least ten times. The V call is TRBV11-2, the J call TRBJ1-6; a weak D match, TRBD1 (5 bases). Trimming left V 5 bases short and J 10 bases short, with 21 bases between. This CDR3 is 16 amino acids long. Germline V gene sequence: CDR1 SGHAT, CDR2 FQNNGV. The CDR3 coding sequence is TGTGCCAGCAGCCGCGATGTTATAGGGGTGCGGTCACCCCTCCACTTT. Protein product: CASSRDVIGVRSPLHF.

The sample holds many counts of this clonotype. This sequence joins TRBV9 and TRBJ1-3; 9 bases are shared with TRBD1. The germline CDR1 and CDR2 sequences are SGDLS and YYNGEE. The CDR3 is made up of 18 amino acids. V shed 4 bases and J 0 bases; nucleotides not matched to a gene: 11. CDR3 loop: CASSSAGTGLSSGNTIYF. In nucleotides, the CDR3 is TGTGCCAGCAGCTCCGCCGGGACAGGGCTTAGCTCTGGAAACACCATATATTTT.

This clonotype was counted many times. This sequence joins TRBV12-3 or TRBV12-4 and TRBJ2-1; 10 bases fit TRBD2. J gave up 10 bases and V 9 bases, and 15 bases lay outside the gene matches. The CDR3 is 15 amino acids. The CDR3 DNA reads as TGTGCCAGTGTCAGGGCATGGCTAGCGGGAGAGGAGCAGTTCTTC. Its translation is CASVRAWLAGEEQFF.

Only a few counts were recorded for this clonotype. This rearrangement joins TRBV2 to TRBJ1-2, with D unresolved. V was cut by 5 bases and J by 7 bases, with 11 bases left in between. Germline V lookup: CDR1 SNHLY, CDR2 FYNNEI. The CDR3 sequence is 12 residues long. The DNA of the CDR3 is TGTGCCAGCAGTCTGGAGGGTCGTGGCTACACCTTC. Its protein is CASSLEGRGYTF. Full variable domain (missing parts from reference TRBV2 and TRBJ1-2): EPEVTQTPSHQVTQMGQEVILRCVPISNHLYFYWYRQILGQKVEFLVSFYNNEISEKSEIFDDQFSVERPDGSNFTLKIRSTKLEDSAMYFCASSLEGRGYTFGSGTRLTVV.

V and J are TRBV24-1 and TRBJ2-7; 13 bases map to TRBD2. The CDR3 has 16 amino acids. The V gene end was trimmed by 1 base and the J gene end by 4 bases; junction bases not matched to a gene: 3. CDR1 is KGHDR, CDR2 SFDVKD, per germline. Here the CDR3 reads CATSDFGTSGKYEQYF. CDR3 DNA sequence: TGTGCCACCAGTGATTTCGGGACTAGCGGGAAGTACGAGCAGTACTTC.

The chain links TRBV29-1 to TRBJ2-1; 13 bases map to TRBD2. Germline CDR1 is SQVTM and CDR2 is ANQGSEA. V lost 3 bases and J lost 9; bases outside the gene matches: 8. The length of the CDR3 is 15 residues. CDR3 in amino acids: CSVDTGTSGTGEQFF. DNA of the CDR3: TGCAGCGTTGACACCGGGACTAGCGGGACCGGTGAGCAGTTCTTC.

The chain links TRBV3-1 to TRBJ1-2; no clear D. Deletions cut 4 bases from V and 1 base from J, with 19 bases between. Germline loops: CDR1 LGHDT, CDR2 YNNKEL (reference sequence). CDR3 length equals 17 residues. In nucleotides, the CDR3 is TGTGCCAGCAGCCCCGGGGAACGCGTTTCATTTAACTATGGCTACACCTTC. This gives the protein CASSPGERVSFNYGYTF.

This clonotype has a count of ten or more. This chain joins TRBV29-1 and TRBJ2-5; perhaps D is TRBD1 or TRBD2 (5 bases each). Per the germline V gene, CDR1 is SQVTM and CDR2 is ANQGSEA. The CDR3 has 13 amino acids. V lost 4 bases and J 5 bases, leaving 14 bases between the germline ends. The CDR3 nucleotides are TGCAGCGTTGGAGCGCAGGGCGGGGAGACCCAGTACTTC. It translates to CSVGAQGGETQYF.

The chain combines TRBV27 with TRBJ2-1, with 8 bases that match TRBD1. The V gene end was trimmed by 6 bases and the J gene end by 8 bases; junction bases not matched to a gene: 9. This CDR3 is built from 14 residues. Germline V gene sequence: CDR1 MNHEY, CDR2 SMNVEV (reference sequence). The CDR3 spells CASRRQGAVDEQFF. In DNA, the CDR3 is TGTGCCAGCAGGAGGCAGGGGGCGGTGGATGAGCAGTTCTTC.

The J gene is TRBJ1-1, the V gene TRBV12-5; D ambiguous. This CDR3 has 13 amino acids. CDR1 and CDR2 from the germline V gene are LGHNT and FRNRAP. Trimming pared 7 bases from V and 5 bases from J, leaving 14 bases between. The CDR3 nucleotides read TGTGCTAGTGCCCTCGGGGAGGGTACTGAAGCTTTCTTT. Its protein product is CASALGEGTEAFF.

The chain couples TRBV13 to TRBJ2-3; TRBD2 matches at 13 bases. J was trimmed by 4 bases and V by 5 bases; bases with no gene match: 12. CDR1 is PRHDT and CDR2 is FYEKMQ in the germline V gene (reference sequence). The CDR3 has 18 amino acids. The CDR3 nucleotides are TGTGCCAGCAGCCGGACTAGCGGGAGAATGCTTAAGGCAGATACGCAGTATTTT. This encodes CASSRTSGRMLKADTQYF.

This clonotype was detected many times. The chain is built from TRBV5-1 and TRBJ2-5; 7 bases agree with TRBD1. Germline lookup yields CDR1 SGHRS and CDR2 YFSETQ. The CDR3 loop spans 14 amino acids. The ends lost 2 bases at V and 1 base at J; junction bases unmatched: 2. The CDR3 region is CASSLTGAQETQYF. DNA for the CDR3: TGCGCCAGCAGCTTAACAGGGGCCCAAGAGACCCAGTACTTC.

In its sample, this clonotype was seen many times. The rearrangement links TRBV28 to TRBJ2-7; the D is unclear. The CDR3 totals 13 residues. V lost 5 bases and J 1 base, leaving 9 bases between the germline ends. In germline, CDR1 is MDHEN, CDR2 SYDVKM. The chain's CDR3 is CASSRVSSYEQYF. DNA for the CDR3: TGTGCCAGCAGTCGGGTTAGTTCCTACGAGCAGTACTTC.